This T cell receptor beta chain was identified in a study of long-term antiretroviral therapy in people with HIV. Samples were assayed with immunoSEQ v3.0 at survey level. Produced via immunoSEQ multiplex PCR; TCRdb's table is partial and in-frame only. The sample has about 25,000 clones; 75% to 85% are singletons. Every participant gave one or more pre-ART and two or more post-ART PBMC samples. Sequenced material: unsorted PBMCs, taken 2.9 years after starting antiretroviral therapy. This clonotype originated in a man between 50 and 59 years old with HIV.

The CDR3 here is CASDGGPYGYTF. DNA of the CDR3: TGTGCCAGCGACGGGGGTCCCTATGGCTACACCTTC. This chain links TRBV28 with TRBJ1-2, with D possibly TRBD1 on 5 matching bases. The V gene's germline CDR1 is MDHEN and CDR2 SYDVKM. The CDR3 length is 12 residues. Trimming pared 8 bases from V and 4 bases from J, leaving 11 bases between.